The entry below gives a single T cell receptor (beta chain) sequence along with its context. Its cognate antigen is unknown. The data were taken from a study of cytomegalovirus exposure and HLA in healthy donors. Findings and limits, study-wide: Later work found most CMV-associated TCR beta chains apparently HLA-restricted. Some TCR beta chains (about 180 of them) were listed as cytomegalovirus-associated. An analysis was carried out at a later point. It showed that HLA-associated TCR beta chains were more clonally expanded than equally common non-associated chains.

13 Jbeta primers and 60 Vbeta primers were used for the PCR. Method: immunoSEQ multiplex PCR; TCRdb's copy keeps in-frame clones and lacks some. The top ten hold about 7.8% of the sample, which has about 120,000 clones, around 70% seen once. Germline values: CDR1 SNHLY, CDR2 FYNNEI. The CDR3 consists of 12 residues. With 6 bases clipped from V and 15 bases from J, the junction kept 7 bases outside the gene matches. Sequenced input: PBMCs. This TCR derives from a woman aged 40 to 55 in good health and CMV-seropositive. The V gene is TRBV2, the J gene TRBJ2-1; 11 bases match TRBD2. The CDR3, as DNA: TGTGCCAGCAGCATTAGCGGGGGGGAAAGGTTCTTC. Translation: CASSISGGERFF.